This is a list of T cell receptor beta chains from one sample in a study of CD8 T cells in Susac syndrome. TCRdb re-called the immunoSEQ multiplex PCR reads with MiXCR, one entry per CDR3 protein. The sample shows 100,000 or so distinct CDR3 sequences, just under 95% of them seen only once. The specimen was CD4+ T cells from PBMCs. These receptors all stem from a human donor with Susac syndrome. Both conserved end residues are part of each CDR3. Fields, in order: V gene, J gene, CDR3 protein.

v_call: TRBV29-1
j_call: TRBJ2-7
cdr3_aa: CSVEAEGIDRLPYEQYF

v_call: TRBV2
j_call: TRBJ2-1
cdr3_aa: CASRGKNEQFF

v_call: TRBV5-6
j_call: TRBJ1-1
cdr3_aa: CASRKVSGTANTEAFF

v_call: TRBV20-1
j_call: TRBJ1-5
cdr3_aa: CSARAGTGDSQPQHF

v_call: TRBV6-5
j_call: TRBJ1-4
cdr3_aa: CASSRTATNEKLFF

v_call: TRBV5-4
j_call: TRBJ2-7
cdr3_aa: CASSLGVPGSGYEQYF

v_call: TRBV12-3/TRBV12-4
j_call: TRBJ2-5
cdr3_aa: CASSDTQETQYF

v_call: TRBV30
j_call: TRBJ2-2
cdr3_aa: CAWTNPNRVTGELFF

v_call: TRBV29-1
j_call: TRBJ1-3
cdr3_aa: CSVEDWDRAGNTIYF

v_call: TRBV6-1
j_call: TRBJ1-6
cdr3_aa: CASSDRPGNRASPLHF

v_call: TRBV12-3/TRBV12-4
j_call: TRBJ2-5
cdr3_aa: CASSPGAKETQYF

v_call: TRBV11-2
j_call: TRBJ1-1
cdr3_aa: CASSLGQGVEAFF

v_call: TRBV11-3
j_call: TRBJ2-3
cdr3_aa: CASSVGQGTDTQYF

v_call: TRBV27
j_call: TRBJ1-6
cdr3_aa: CASSLNRASPLHF

v_call: TRBV7-2
j_call: TRBJ2-7
cdr3_aa: CASSSLAGAHEQYF

v_call: TRBV28
j_call: TRBJ1-1
cdr3_aa: CASSPGERAFTEAFF

v_call: TRBV28
j_call: TRBJ1-2
cdr3_aa: CASSLSDRSRGYTF

v_call: TRBV20-1
j_call: TRBJ1-1
cdr3_aa: CSAAGGRAEAFF

v_call: TRBV20-1
j_call: TRBJ1-6
cdr3_aa: CSAADSFSRSPLHF

v_call: TRBV27
j_call: TRBJ2-7
cdr3_aa: CASSSAYEQYF

v_call: TRBV5-4
j_call: TRBJ2-3
cdr3_aa: CASSLGGVGTDTQYF

v_call: TRBV25-1
j_call: TRBJ1-2
cdr3_aa: CASSEFGLETYGYTF

v_call: TRBV29-1
j_call: TRBJ2-6
cdr3_aa: CSVDVDSGANVLTF

v_call: TRBV20-1
j_call: TRBJ2-4
cdr3_aa: CSVGELAGDLAKNIQYF

v_call: TRBV6-5
j_call: TRBJ2-5
cdr3_aa: CASSNQETQYF

v_call: TRBV12-3/TRBV12-4
j_call: TRBJ2-1
cdr3_aa: CASSLSQGVVNEQFF

v_call: TRBV20-1
j_call: TRBJ2-3
cdr3_aa: CSARDAPGLAGSTTDTQYF

v_call: TRBV9
j_call: TRBJ2-6
cdr3_aa: CASSTTRGSGANVLTF

v_call: TRBV3-1
j_call: TRBJ1-2
cdr3_aa: CASSRYRGQGQESYTF

v_call: TRBV29-1
j_call: TRBJ1-1
cdr3_aa: CSVDQEAFF

v_call: TRBV6-5
j_call: TRBJ1-1
cdr3_aa: CASSYTNRGTEAFF

v_call: TRBV30
j_call: TRBJ1-2
cdr3_aa: CAWFPIRGYGYTF

v_call: TRBV7-8
j_call: TRBJ2-4
cdr3_aa: CASSPYRVLAGVLAKNIQYF